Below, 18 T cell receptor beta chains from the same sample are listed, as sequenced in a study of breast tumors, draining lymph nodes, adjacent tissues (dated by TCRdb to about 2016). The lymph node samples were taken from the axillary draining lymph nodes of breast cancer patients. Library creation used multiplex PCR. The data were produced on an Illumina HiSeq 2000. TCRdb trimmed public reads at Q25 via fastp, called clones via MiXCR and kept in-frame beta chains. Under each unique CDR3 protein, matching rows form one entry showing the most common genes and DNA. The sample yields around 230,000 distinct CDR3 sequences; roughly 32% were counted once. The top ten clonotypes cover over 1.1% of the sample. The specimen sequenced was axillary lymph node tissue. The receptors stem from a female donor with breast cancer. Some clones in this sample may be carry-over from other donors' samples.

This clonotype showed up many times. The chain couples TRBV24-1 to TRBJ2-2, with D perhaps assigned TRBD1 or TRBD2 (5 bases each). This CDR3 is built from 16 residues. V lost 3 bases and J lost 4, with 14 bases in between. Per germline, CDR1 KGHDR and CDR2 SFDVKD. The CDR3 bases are TGTGCCACCAGTGATAAACAGGTCGGGACCACCGGGGAGCTGTTTTTT. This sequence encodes CATSDKQVGTTGELFF.

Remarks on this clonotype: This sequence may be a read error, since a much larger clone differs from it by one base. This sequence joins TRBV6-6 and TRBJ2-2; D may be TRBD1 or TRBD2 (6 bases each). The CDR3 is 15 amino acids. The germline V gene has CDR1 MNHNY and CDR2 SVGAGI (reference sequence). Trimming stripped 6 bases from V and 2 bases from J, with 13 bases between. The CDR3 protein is CASRLRGDNTGELFF. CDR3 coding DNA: TGTGCCAGCAGACTTAGGGGGGATAACACCGGGGAGCTGTTTTTT.

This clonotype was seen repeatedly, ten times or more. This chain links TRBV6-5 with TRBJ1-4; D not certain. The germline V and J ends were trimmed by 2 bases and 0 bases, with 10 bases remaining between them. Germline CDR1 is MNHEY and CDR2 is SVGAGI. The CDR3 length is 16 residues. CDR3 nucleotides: TGTGCCAGCAGTTACGATTTTACGGCAACTAATGAAAAACTGTTTTTT. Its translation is CASSYDFTATNEKLFF.

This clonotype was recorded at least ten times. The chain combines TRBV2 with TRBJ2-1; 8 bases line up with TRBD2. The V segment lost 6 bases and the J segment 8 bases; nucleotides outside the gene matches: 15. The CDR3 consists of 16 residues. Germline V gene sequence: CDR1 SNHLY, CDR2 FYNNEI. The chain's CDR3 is CASRRTGSGTADEQFF. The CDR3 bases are TGTGCCAGCAGGAGGACGGGTAGCGGGACTGCGGATGAGCAGTTCTTC.

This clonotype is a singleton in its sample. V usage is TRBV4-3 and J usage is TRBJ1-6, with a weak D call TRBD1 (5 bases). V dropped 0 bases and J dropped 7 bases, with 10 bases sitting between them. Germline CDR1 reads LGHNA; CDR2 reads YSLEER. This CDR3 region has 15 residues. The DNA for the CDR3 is TGCGCCAGCAGCCAAGATGGAGGGACGAATTCACCCCTCCACTTT. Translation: CASSQDGGTNSPLHF.

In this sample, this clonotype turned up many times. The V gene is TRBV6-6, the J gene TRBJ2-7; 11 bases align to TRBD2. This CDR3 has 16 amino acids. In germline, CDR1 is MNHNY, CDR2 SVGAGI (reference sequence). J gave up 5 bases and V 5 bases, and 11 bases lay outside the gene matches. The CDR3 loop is CASSHTLAGGSHEQYF. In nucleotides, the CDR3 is TGTGCCAGCAGTCACACCTTAGCGGGAGGGTCGCACGAGCAGTACTTC.

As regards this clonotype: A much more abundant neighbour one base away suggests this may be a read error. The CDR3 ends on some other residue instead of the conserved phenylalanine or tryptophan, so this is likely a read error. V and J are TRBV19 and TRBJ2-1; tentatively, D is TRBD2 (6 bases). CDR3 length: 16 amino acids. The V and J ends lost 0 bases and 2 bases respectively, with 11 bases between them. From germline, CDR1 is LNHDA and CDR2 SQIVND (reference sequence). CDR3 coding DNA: TGTGCCAGTAGTATAGATACGGCGGGGCCCTACAATGAGCAGTTCTCC. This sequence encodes CASSIDTAGPYNEQFS.

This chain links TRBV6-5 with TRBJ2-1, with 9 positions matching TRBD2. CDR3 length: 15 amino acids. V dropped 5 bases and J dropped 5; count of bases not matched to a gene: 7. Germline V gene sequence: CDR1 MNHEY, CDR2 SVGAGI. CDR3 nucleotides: TGTGCCAGCAGTCCCCCGGGACTAGCTGACAATGAGCAGTTCTTC. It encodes CASSPPGLADNEQFF.

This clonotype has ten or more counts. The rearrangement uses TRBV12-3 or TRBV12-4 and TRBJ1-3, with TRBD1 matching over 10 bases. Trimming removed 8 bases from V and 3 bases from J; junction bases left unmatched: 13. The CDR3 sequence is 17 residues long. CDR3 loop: CASGGPGQGLGGNTIYF. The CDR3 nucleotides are TGTGCCAGCGGGGGACCGGGACAGGGGCTAGGTGGAAACACCATATATTTT.

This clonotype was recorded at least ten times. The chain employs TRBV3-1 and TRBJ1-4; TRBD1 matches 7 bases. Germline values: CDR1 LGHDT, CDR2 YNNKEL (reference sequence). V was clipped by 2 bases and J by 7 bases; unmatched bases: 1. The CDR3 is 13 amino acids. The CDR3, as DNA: TGTGCCAGCAGCCAACAGGGGGGTGAAAAACTGTTTTTT. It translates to CASSQQGGEKLFF.

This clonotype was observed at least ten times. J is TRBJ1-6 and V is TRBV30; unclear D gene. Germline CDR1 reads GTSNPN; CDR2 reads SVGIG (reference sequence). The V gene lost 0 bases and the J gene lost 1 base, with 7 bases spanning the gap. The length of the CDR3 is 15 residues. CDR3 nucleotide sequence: TGTGCCTGGAGTGTACTGGGGTCCTATAATTCACCCCTCCACTTT. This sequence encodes CAWSVLGSYNSPLHF.

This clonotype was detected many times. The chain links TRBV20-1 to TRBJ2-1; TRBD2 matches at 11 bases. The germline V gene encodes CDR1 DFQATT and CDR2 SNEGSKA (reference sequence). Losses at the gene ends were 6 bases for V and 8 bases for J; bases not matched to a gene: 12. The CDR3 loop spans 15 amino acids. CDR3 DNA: TGCAGTGCACTAAGGACTAGCGGGCGACGCCATGAGCAGTTCTTC. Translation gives CSALRTSGRRHEQFF.

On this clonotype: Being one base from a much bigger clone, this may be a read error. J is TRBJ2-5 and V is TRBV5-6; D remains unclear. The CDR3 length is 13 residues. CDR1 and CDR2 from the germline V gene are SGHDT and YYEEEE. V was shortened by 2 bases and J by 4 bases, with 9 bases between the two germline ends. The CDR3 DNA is TGTGCCAGCAGCTTAATACTCCCAGAGACCCAGTACTTC. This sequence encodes CASSLILPETQYF. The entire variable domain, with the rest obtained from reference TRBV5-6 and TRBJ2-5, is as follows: DAGVTQSPTHLIKTRGQQVTLRCSPKSGHDTVSWYQQALGQGPQFIFQYYEEEERQRGNFPDRFSGHQFPNYSSELNVNALLLGDSALYLCASSLILPETQYFGPGTRLLVL.

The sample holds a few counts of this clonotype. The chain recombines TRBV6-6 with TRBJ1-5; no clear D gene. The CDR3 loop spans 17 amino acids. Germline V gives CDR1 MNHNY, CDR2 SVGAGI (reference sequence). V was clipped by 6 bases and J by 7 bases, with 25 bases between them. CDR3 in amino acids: CASSPPLGSPERQPQHF. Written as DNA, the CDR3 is TGTGCCAGCAGCCCCCCGTTGGGGAGCCCGGAGAGACAGCCCCAGCATTTT.

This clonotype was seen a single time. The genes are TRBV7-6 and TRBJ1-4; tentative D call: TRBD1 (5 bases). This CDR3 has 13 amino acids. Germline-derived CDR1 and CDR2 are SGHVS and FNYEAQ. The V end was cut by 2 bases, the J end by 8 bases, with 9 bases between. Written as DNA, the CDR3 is TGTGCCAGCAGCTTACAGGGCAGCGAAAAACTGTTTTTT. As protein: CASSLQGSEKLFF.

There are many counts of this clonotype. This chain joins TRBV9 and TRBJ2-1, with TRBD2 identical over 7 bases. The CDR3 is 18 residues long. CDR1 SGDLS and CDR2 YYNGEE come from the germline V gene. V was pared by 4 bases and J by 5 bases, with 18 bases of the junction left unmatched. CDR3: CASSPGEGLDRGHNEQFF. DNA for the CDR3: TGTGCCAGCAGCCCGGGGGAGGGACTGGACCGAGGTCACAATGAGCAGTTCTTC.

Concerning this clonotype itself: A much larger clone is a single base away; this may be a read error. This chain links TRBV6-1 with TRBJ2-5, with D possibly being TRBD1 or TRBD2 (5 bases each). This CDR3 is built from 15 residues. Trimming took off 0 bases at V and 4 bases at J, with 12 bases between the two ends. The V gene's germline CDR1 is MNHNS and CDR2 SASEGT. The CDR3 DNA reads TGTGCCAGCAGTGAAGCCCCAGGGAGCCGAGAGACCCAGTACTTC. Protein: CASSEAPGSRETQYF.

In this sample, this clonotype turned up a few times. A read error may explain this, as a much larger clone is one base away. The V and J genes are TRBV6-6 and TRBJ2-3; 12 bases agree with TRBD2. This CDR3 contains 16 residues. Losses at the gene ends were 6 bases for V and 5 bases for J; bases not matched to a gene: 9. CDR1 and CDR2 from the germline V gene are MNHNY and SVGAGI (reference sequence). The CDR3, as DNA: TGTGCCAGCAGCCCGACTAGCGGGAGTCTGGGAGATACGCAGTATTTT. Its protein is CASSPTSGSLGDTQYF.